The following is a T cell receptor (beta chain) sequence with its context. Sequencing was performed with immunoSEQ multiplex PCR; in TCRdb, only in-frame clones are kept and a portion is missing. The profile shows approximately 60,000 clones, around nine tenths of them singletons. The data stem from a study of technical replicates of blood from a handful of donors. Losses at the gene ends were 2 bases for V and 4 bases for J; bases not matched to a gene: 7. CDR1 is LGHNA, CDR2 YSLEER, per germline. The CDR3 runs 16 residues. The receptor was derived from a human donor in good health. Some clones in this sample may be carry-over from other donors' samples. The V and J genes are TRBV4-3 and TRBJ2-3; 9 positions match TRBD2. The sample taken for sequencing was PBMCs. In DNA, the CDR3 is TGCGCCAGCAGCCAAAGTTTTAGCGGGGGTCCAGATACGCAGTATTTT. Protein product: CASSQSFSGGPDTQYF.